The source of this T cell receptor (beta chain) is a study of blood T cell repertoires in COVID-19. Study background: The samples span acute and convalescent COVID-19 from the United States, Italy and Spain.

Profiled with immunoSEQ multiplex PCR; TCRdb holds only in-frame clones, not every one. This table has around 240,000 clones, roughly 86% appearing once. This clonotype was sampled from a woman between 45 and 65 years old who had recovered from COVID-19. Input material: PBMCs or T cells enriched from blood (not recorded which).

In DNA form, the CDR3 reads TGTGCCAGTAGTAGAGGAATACAGGGGGTGGCCTACGAGCAGTACTTC. Translation gives CASSRGIQGVAYEQYF. This chain uses TRBV19 with TRBJ2-7, with 8 positions matching TRBD1. V lost 4 bases, J lost 2 bases, and 10 bases stayed unmatched. CDR1 and CDR2 from the germline V gene are LNHDA and SQIVND (reference sequence). This CDR3 is 16 amino acids long. Full variable domain (remainder filled in from reference TRBV19 and TRBJ2-7): DGGITQSPKYLFRKEGQNVTLSCEQNLNHDAMYWYRQDPGQGLRLIYYSQIVNDFQKGDIAEGYSVSREKKESFPLTVTSAQKNPTAFYLCASSRGIQGVAYEQYFGPGTRLTVT.